This T cell receptor beta chain comes out of a study of blood T cell repertoires in COVID-19. Across the whole study: PBMCs, B-cell-depleted T cells, or T cells were the source of the cDNA or gDNA that made up the material.

Assay used: immunoSEQ multiplex PCR; TCRdb lists only in-frame clones, some missing. The sample holds hundreds of thousands of clones; 85% to 90% are singletons and the top ten take 6% to 8%. CDR1 and CDR2 from the germline V gene are SQVTM and ANQGSEA. Trimming left V 0 bases short and J 0 bases short, with 11 bases between. The CDR3 spans 15 residues. This receptor was identified in a woman aged 65 to 85 with COVID-19, enrolled during active disease. Sample: peripheral blood. This chain uses TRBV29-1 with TRBJ2-5, with D possibly TRBD1 on 7 matching bases. The CDR3 DNA follows: TGCAGCGTTGAAGAAGGCAGGGGGGACCAAGAGACCCAGTACTTC. Its protein product is CSVEEGRGDQETQYF. Full variable domain (missing parts from reference TRBV29-1 and TRBJ2-5): SAVISQKPSRDICQRGTSLTIQCQVDSQVTMMFWYRQQPGQSLTLIATANQGSEATYESGFVIDKFPISRPNLTFSTLTVSNMSPEDSSIYLCSVEEGRGDQETQYFGPGTRLLVL.